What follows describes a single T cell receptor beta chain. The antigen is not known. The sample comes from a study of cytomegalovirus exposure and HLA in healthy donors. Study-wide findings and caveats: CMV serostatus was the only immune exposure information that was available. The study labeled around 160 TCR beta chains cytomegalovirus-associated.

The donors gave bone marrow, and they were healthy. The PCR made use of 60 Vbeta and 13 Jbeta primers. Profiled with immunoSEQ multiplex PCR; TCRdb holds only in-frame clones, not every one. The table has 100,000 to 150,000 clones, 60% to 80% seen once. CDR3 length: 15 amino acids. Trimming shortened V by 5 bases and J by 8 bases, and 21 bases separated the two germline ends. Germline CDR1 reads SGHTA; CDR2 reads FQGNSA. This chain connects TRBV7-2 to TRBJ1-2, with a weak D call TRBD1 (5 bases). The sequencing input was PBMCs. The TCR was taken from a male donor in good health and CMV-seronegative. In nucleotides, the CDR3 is TGTGCCAGCAGCCTAGGCGGGACCATCGAAATCGGCTACACCTTC. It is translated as CASSLGGTIEIGYTF.